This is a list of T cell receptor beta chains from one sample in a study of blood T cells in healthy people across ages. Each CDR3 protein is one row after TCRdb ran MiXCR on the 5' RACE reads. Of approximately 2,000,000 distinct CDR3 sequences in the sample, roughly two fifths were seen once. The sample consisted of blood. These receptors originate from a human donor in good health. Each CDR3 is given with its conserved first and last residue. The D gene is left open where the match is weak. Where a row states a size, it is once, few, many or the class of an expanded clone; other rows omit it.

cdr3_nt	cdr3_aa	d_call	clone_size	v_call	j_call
TGTGCCAGCAGCTTAATGACGGGAGGGGAAACAGATACGCAGTATTTT	CASSLMTGGETDTQYF	TRBD2	-	TRBV7-3	TRBJ2-3
TGCAGTGCTCTAGCGGGGGTAACCTACGAGCAGTACTTC	CSALAGVTYEQYF	TRBD2	-	TRBV20-1	TRBJ2-7
TGTGCCAGCTCACCGGCAACCTACGAGCAGTACTTC	CASSPATYEQYF	-	-	TRBV18	TRBJ2-7
TGCGCCAGCAGCTTTTGGGCCCAACAGGGGCCTGGGCCCTACGAGCAGTACTTC	CASSFWAQQGPGPYEQYF	TRBD1	few	TRBV5-1	TRBJ2-7
TGCGCCAGCAGCCAAGATCGCGGCGGCCCTCATCGGAACTATGGCTACACCTTC	CASSQDRGGPHRNYGYTF	-	few	TRBV4-1	TRBJ1-2
TGTGCCACCAGCGGGTACAAGTTAGCGGGGGGGAGCACAGATACGCAGTATTTT	CATSGYKLAGGSTDTQYF	TRBD2	few	TRBV15	TRBJ2-3
TGTGCCAGCACCGCCGGACAGCTTAATTCACCCCTCCACTTT	CASTAGQLNSPLHF	-	-	TRBV12-3/TRBV12-4	TRBJ1-6
TGTGCCAGCAGTTTAGTTGGACTAGCTTCCTACGAGCAGTACTTC	CASSLVGLASYEQYF	TRBD2	-	TRBV28	TRBJ2-7
TGTGCCAGCAGTTACGCAGGGCAGGACAAAAACATTCAGTACTTC	CASSYAGQDKNIQYF	-	-	TRBV6-5	TRBJ2-4
TGCAGTGCTAGAACCAGCGGGGGCAACTACGAGCAGTACTTC	CSARTSGGNYEQYF	TRBD2	few	TRBV20-1	TRBJ2-7
TGCAGCGTTGAGTATGGGTTTCAAGGAGGCTACACCTTC	CSVEYGFQGGYTF	-	few	TRBV29-1	TRBJ1-2
TGCAGTGCTAGAGATTTACGTATACAAGAGACCCAGTACTTC	CSARDLRIQETQYF	-	-	TRBV20-1	TRBJ2-5
TGTGCCAGCAGTTTAGGGAGGGGTAACAATGAGCAGTTCTTC	CASSLGRGNNEQFF	-	-	TRBV12-3/TRBV12-4	TRBJ2-1
TGCAGTGCCCCACCTCCTGGCCCCAATGAGCAGTTCTTC	CSAPPPGPNEQFF	-	-	TRBV20-1	TRBJ2-1
TGTGCCTGGAGTTTTGTGGATCCCTACAATGAGCAGTTCTTC	CAWSFVDPYNEQFF	-	-	TRBV30	TRBJ2-1
TGTGCCAGCAGCTGGACTGGCGGAGCCTACAATGAGCAGTTCTTC	CASSWTGGAYNEQFF	-	-	TRBV7-2	TRBJ2-1
TGCAGTGCGGACAGCAGGACAGGGGGCTCCTACAATGAGCAGTTCTTC	CSADSRTGGSYNEQFF	TRBD1	-	TRBV20-1	TRBJ2-1
TGTGCCAGCAGCCCTGATGTGTCAGGGGCCTATGGCTACACCTTC	CASSPDVSGAYGYTF	-	-	TRBV11-2	TRBJ1-2
TGTGCCAGTTGGTCAGGACAACCTGGAAACACCATATATTTT	CASWSGQPGNTIYF	-	-	TRBV6-5	TRBJ1-3
TGCGCCAGCAGCTTGGGGCTAGCAGTTTCCTCCTACAATGAGCAGTTCTTC	CASSLGLAVSSYNEQFF	-	few	TRBV5-1	TRBJ2-1
TGTGCCAGCAGTCATTACAGGTCCTACGAGCAGTACTTC	CASSHYRSYEQYF	-	few	TRBV28	TRBJ2-7
TGTGCCAGCAGCTCGCCCGGGGAGGACCCCTACAATGAGCAGTTCTTC	CASSSPGEDPYNEQFF	-	-	TRBV6-1	TRBJ2-1
TGTGCCAGCAGCGCAGAAGGCAGCGGTTCTGGGGCCAACGTCCTGACTTTC	CASSAEGSGSGANVLTF	-	-	TRBV2	TRBJ2-6
TGTGCCAGCAAACGGGTCCCACAAGAGACCCAGTACTTC	CASKRVPQETQYF	-	few	TRBV6-2/TRBV6-3	TRBJ2-5
TGTGCCAGCAGGGGGGGTACGCAGTATTTT	CASRGGTQYF	-	-	TRBV12-3/TRBV12-4	TRBJ2-3
TGTGCCAGCACCTCGGGGGGGGGCACAGATACGCAGTATTTT	CASTSGGGTDTQYF	TRBD2	few	TRBV12-3/TRBV12-4	TRBJ2-3
TGCAGCGTTGGAGGGATCGGCGATCAGCCCCAGCATTTT	CSVGGIGDQPQHF	-	-	TRBV29-1	TRBJ1-5
TGTGCCAGCAGCCGAGGACTAGAGCAAGATACGCAGTATTTT	CASSRGLEQDTQYF	TRBD2	few	TRBV3-1	TRBJ2-3
TGTGCCAGCAGCTTTAGACCTAGCGGGAGTAGAAATGAGCAGTTCTTC	CASSFRPSGSRNEQFF	TRBD2	once	TRBV11-1	TRBJ2-1
TGCGCCAGCAGCCAACGACAGGGCCCAAACTATGGCTACACCTTC	CASSQRQGPNYGYTF	TRBD1	-	TRBV4-1	TRBJ1-2
TGCGCCAGCAGCCAATTTGTGGAGACTAACACTGAAGCTTTCTTT	CASSQFVETNTEAFF	-	-	TRBV4-3	TRBJ1-1
TGTGCCAGCAGCCTCGAGGCCGCGGGGTTGGTTGGAAACACCATATATTTT	CASSLEAAGLVGNTIYF	-	-	TRBV7-2	TRBJ1-3
TGCAGCGTTCTCCCTCCAGGGGACTACGAGCAGTACTTC	CSVLPPGDYEQYF	-	-	TRBV29-1	TRBJ2-7
TGCGCCAGCAGCCAAGAATGGGGGGGCGGGGGAAGTACAAGTGAGCAGTTCTTC	CASSQEWGGGGSTSEQFF	-	-	TRBV4-3	TRBJ2-1
TGTGCCAGCAGCCAGAGGATCCGGGAGGAAGGGTGGTACCAAGAGACCCAGTACTTC	CASSQRIREEGWYQETQYF	TRBD2	few	TRBV14	TRBJ2-5
TGTGCCAGCAGCCGACGGTCCGCTGGGGCCAACGTCCTGACTTTC	CASSRRSAGANVLTF	-	many	TRBV7-9	TRBJ2-6
TGCAGTGCTGCCGCCGGGACGCCTCAAGAGACCCAGTACTTC	CSAAAGTPQETQYF	-	-	TRBV20-1	TRBJ2-5
TGCGCCAGCAGCCAAGAGGACTATTTTTACGAGCAGTACTTC	CASSQEDYFYEQYF	-	-	TRBV4-1	TRBJ2-7
TGTGCCAGCAGCGTAGTAATTAATTCACCCCTCCACTTT	CASSVVINSPLHF	-	-	TRBV9	TRBJ1-6
TGTGCCAGCAGTTTTCAGGAACCTCTGTTGACTGAAGCTTTCTTT	CASSFQEPLLTEAFF	-	-	TRBV6-6	TRBJ1-1
TGTGCCAGCGGGGTACAGTCAAACGAGCAGTACTTC	CASGVQSNEQYF	-	few	TRBV6-6	TRBJ2-7
TGCGCCAGCAGCTTGGAACCAGCGGGGGGCCCCTACGAGCAGTACTTC	CASSLEPAGGPYEQYF	TRBD2	-	TRBV5-1	TRBJ2-7
TGTGCCAGCAGTTTGGGACTAGCGGGGGGCCTAACCACAGATACGCAGTATTTT	CASSLGLAGGLTTDTQYF	TRBD2	-	TRBV6-5	TRBJ2-3
TGCGCCAGCAGCCAAGACCATAATGTGAACGAGCAGTACTTC	CASSQDHNVNEQYF	-	-	TRBV4-1	TRBJ2-7
TGTGCCAGCAGCTTAGTAACAGACTCCACAGATACGCAGTATTTT	CASSLVTDSTDTQYF	-	-	TRBV7-2	TRBJ2-3